Below are 25 T cell receptor beta chains sequenced from a single sample in a study of radiation and T cells in renal cell carcinoma. As for treatment: treatment-naive control, cytoreductive nephrectomy. Here immunoSEQ multiplex PCR was the method, and the copy in TCRdb shows in-frame clones only, minus some. Of some 7,400 clones in the sample, 65% were seen once. Sequenced material: tumor tissue, taken from a patient whose treatment was nephrectomy without radiotherapy. Receptors originate from a woman aged 70-85 years with renal cell carcinoma.

V and J are TRBV11-2 and TRBJ1-6; weak D call: TRBD1 (6 bases). The germline gives CDR1 SGHAT, CDR2 FQNNGV. Trimming removed 5 bases from V and 0 bases from J, with 11 bases in between. This CDR3 is 16 amino acids long. The CDR3 DNA sequence: TGTGCCAGCAGCCCCGACAGGAGCTCCTATAATTCACCCCTCCACTTT. Translation gives CASSPDRSSYNSPLHF.

V is TRBV30 and J is TRBJ2-5; D perhaps matches TRBD1 (5 bases). Trimming shortened V by 4 bases and J by 4 bases, and 13 bases separated the two germline ends. CDR3 size: 13 residues. Germline loops: CDR1 GTSNPN, CDR2 SVGIG (reference sequence). The DNA of the CDR3 is TGTGCCTGGAACCCAGACAGTGCAGAGACCCAGTACTTC. It encodes CAWNPDSAETQYF. Looking up the rest from reference TRBV30 and TRBJ2-5 gives the full variable domain: SQTIHQWPATLVQPVGSPLSLECTVEGTSNPNLYWYRQAAGRGLQLLFYSVGIGQISSEVPQNLSASRPQDRQFILSSKKLLLSDSGFYLCAWNPDSAETQYFGPGTRLLVL.

The chain uses TRBV7-9 and TRBJ2-2; D uncertain. The germline V and J ends were trimmed by 3 bases and 4 bases, with 18 bases remaining between them. Germline values: CDR1 SEHNR, CDR2 FQNEAQ (reference sequence). This CDR3 spans 17 amino acids. CDR3 sequence (DNA): TGTGCCAGCAGCTTTCCTCGGACGGTCCCGAGCACCGGGGAGCTGTTTTTT. Amino acid sequence: CASSFPRTVPSTGELFF.

The V and J genes are TRBV4-1 and TRBJ2-7; D gene uncertain. Per the germline V gene, CDR1 is MGHRA and CDR2 is YSYEKL. Trimming left V 0 bases short and J 6 bases short, with 18 bases between. There are 16 residues in the CDR3. CDR3 residues: CASSQDPSETFGEQYF. The CDR3 DNA reads as TGCGCCAGCAGCCAAGATCCAAGCGAGACGTTCGGCGAGCAGTACTTC.

The V call is TRBV5-1, the J call TRBJ2-3; no firm D call. V gave up 0 bases and J gave up 5 bases, with 10 bases separating them. The germline CDR1 and CDR2 sequences are SGHRS and YFSETQ. The CDR3 length is 14 residues. CDR3 in amino acids: CASSLGHLGDTQYF. The CDR3 DNA reads as TGCGCCAGCAGCTTGGGGCACCTCGGAGATACGCAGTATTTT.

The chain recombines TRBV6-6 with TRBJ2-1; 14 nucleotides agree with TRBD2. This CDR3 is 15 amino acids long. The germline gives CDR1 MNHNY, CDR2 SVGAGI (reference sequence). Unmatched junction bases numbered 7, after V lost 5 bases and J lost 10 bases. The CDR3 DNA reads as TGTGCCAGCAGTAAGACTAGCGGGGGGGCGGGGGAGCAGTTCTTC. Translation gives CASSKTSGGAGEQFF.

This chain connects TRBV2 to TRBJ1-2; the D gene is possibly TRBD1 (5 bases). V lost 6 bases to trimming and J lost 2 bases, with 13 bases between them. This CDR3 is built from 14 residues. Germline loops: CDR1 SNHLY, CDR2 FYNNEI. CDR3 nucleotides: TGTGCCAGCAGGGGAGCCGGGACCAACTATGGCTACACCTTC. Protein product: CASRGAGTNYGYTF.

The chain employs TRBV13 and TRBJ2-5, with D possibly being TRBD1 (7 bases). The CDR3 consists of 17 residues. V lost 0 bases, J lost 1 base, and 15 bases lay in between. The germline CDR1 and CDR2 sequences are PRHDT and FYEKMQ (reference sequence). The CDR3 DNA reads TGTGCCAGCAGCTTAGGGGAGGGGGCTGGAGGCCAAGAGACCCAGTACTTC. Its translation is CASSLGEGAGGQETQYF.

This chain uses TRBV19 with TRBJ1-5; maybe TRBD1 (6 bases). CDR1 and CDR2 (germline): LNHDA, SQIVND (reference sequence). The V end was cut by 4 bases, the J end by 2 bases, with 15 bases between. The CDR3 covers 16 residues. CDR3 region: CASSKGHTSGNQPQHF. CDR3 DNA: TGTGCCAGTAGTAAGGGACATACCTCTGGCAATCAGCCCCAGCATTTT.

The V and J genes are TRBV7-2 and TRBJ1-1, with D maybe TRBD1 (6 bases). Trimming pared 3 bases from V and 0 bases from J, leaving 23 bases between. In germline, CDR1 is SGHTA, CDR2 FQGNSA. This CDR3 is 19 amino acids long. The DNA for the CDR3 is TGTGCCAGCAGCTTCCGGGTAGGGGGAGCGGAGGGAGTGAACACTGAAGCTTTCTTT. Its protein is CASSFRVGGAEGVNTEAFF.

The J gene is TRBJ1-2, the V gene TRBV19; 7 nucleotides line up with TRBD1. This CDR3 comprises 16 residues. Germline V CDR1 and CDR2: LNHDA, SQIVND (reference sequence). V was clipped by 4 bases and J by 1 base; unmatched bases: 9. Here the CDR3 reads CASSKNPGQFNYGYTF. The CDR3 region has the DNA TGTGCCAGTAGTAAGAACCCGGGACAGTTTAACTATGGCTACACCTTC. Variable domain in full (rest from reference TRBV19 and TRBJ1-2): DGGITQSPKYLFRKEGQNVTLSCEQNLNHDAMYWYRQDPGQGLRLIYYSQIVNDFQKGDIAEGYSVSREKKESFPLTVTSAQKNPTAFYLCASSKNPGQFNYGYTFGSGTRLTVV.

This clone was counted a few times. The CDR3 bases are TGTGCCAGCAGTGAAAGGTGGCAGAGGGCAGCTTTCTTT. Its protein product is CASSERWQRAAFF. This chain connects TRBV2 to TRBJ1-1; the D is unclear. The CDR3 consists of 13 residues. CDR1 and CDR2 (germline): SNHLY, FYNNEI. V lost 2 bases and J lost 10, with 14 bases in between.

This clone was seen more than once but under ten times. This chain uses TRBV6-1 with TRBJ1-2, with TRBD1 matching over 10 bases. This CDR3 has 14 amino acids. The V and J ends lost 6 bases and 8 bases, in that order; junction bases with no gene match: 9. Germline-derived CDR1 and CDR2 are MNHNS and SASEGT. As DNA, the CDR3 is TGTGCCAGCAGACGGGACAGGGGCCTCCGAGGCTACACCTTC. Amino acid sequence: CASRRDRGLRGYTF.

This clone was counted once. The V and J genes are TRBV9 and TRBJ2-3; D is unclear. Germline values: CDR1 SGDLS, CDR2 YYNGEE. CDR3 size: 13 residues. V was trimmed by 0 bases and J by 5 bases, leaving 7 bases between them. The CDR3 protein is CASSVDGVDTQYF. DNA for the CDR3: TGTGCCAGCAGCGTAGATGGAGTAGATACGCAGTATTTT.

By share of the sample, this clone is large. This rearrangement joins TRBV30 to TRBJ1-3; D not certain. This CDR3 has 12 residues. Germline V CDR1 and CDR2: GTSNPN, SVGIG (reference sequence). V lost 4 bases and J lost 2, with 6 bases in between. The CDR3 protein is CAWKQAGNTIYF. The DNA of the CDR3 is TGTGCCTGGAAGCAGGCTGGAAACACCATATATTTT.

The chain is built from TRBV5-4 and TRBJ2-5, with 10 bases matching TRBD1. The ends lost 3 bases at V and 7 bases at J; junction bases unmatched: 6. Germline loops: CDR1 SGHNT, CDR2 YYREEE (reference sequence). CDR3 length equals 14 residues. The CDR3 DNA is TGTGCCAGCAGCTGGACAGGGGGAAATGGGACCCAGTACTTC. This encodes CASSWTGGNGTQYF.

The chain couples TRBV19 to TRBJ1-2, with 7 bases that match TRBD1. Germline lookup yields CDR1 LNHDA and CDR2 SQIVND (reference sequence). V lost 3 bases, J lost 1 base, and 8 bases stayed unmatched. This CDR3 comprises 16 residues. CDR3 bases: TGTGCCAGTAGTATCTTTCCAGGGGGAATTAACTATGGCTACACCTTC. Its translation: CASSIFPGGINYGYTF.

This chain uses TRBV27 with TRBJ1-2; D uncertain. The V gene's germline CDR1 is MNHEY and CDR2 SMNVEV (reference sequence). This CDR3 is built from 14 residues. V was shortened by 4 bases and J by 0 bases, with 9 bases between the two germline ends. The CDR3 DNA reads as TGTGCCAGCAGTTCTAGGATTCCTAACTATGGCTACACCTTC. Translated, it gives CASSSRIPNYGYTF.

In the case of this clone: This sample also contains other DNA sequences that code for the same CDR3. The chain employs TRBV18 and TRBJ2-2; D perhaps matches TRBD1 (6 bases). This CDR3 comprises 14 residues. Germline V gene sequence: CDR1 KGHSH, CDR2 LQKENI. Trimming removed 2 bases from V and 5 bases from J, with 9 bases in between. CDR3 sequence reads: CASSPTGITGELFF. In DNA form, the CDR3 reads TGTGCCAGCTCACCAACAGGGATAACCGGGGAGCTGTTTTTT.

The chain is built from TRBV2 and TRBJ1-4; D is ambiguous. The V gene lost 5 bases and the J gene lost 11 bases, with 9 bases spanning the gap. In germline, CDR1 is SNHLY, CDR2 FYNNEI. CDR3 length: 11 amino acids. The CDR3 DNA follows: TGTGCCAGCAGTCGCGAGTCGAAACTGTTTTTT. This encodes CASSRESKLFF.

This clone was counted a few times. This CDR3 reads CAWSKQGAEVSNQPQHF. DNA for the CDR3: TGTGCCTGGAGTAAACAGGGGGCGGAGGTTAGCAATCAGCCCCAGCATTTT. The rearrangement links TRBV30 to TRBJ1-5, with 9 bases identical to TRBD1. The CDR3 covers 17 residues. Germline V gene sequence: CDR1 GTSNPN, CDR2 SVGIG (reference sequence). After removal of 2 bases from V and 0 bases from J, the junction contained 8 bases not matched to a gene.

This chain uses TRBV27 with TRBJ2-2; 14 positions match TRBD2. With V trimmed by 8 bases and J by 0 bases, 2 bases remained unmatched. Germline loops: CDR1 MNHEY, CDR2 SMNVEV (reference sequence). The CDR3 has 16 amino acids. This CDR3 is CASLTSGGANTGELFF. The CDR3 region has the DNA TGTGCCAGCCTGACTAGCGGGGGGGCGAACACCGGGGAGCTGTTTTTT.

This chain joins TRBV7-2 and TRBJ1-5; maybe TRBD1 (5 bases). Germline V gene data show CDR1 as SGHTA and CDR2 as FQGNSA. The V gene lost 2 bases and the J gene lost 7 bases, with 9 bases spanning the gap. The CDR3 runs to 13 residues. As DNA, the CDR3 is TGTGCCAGCAGCTTACGGGGGGAACAGCCCCAGCATTTT. This codes for CASSLRGEQPQHF.

This sequence joins TRBV4-3 and TRBJ1-4; no firm D call. Germline V gives CDR1 LGHNA, CDR2 YSLEER. The V end lost 4 bases, the J end lost 7 bases, and 13 bases lay between the germline ends. The CDR3 spans 14 residues. CDR3 loop: CASSPTGVSEKLFF. Here the CDR3 DNA reads TGCGCCAGCAGCCCCACGGGAGTTAGTGAAAAACTGTTTTTT.

The chain links TRBV9 to TRBJ2-7; perhaps TRBD2 as D (5 bases). Trimming removed 0 bases at V and 7 bases at J, with 11 bases between. The CDR3 totals 13 residues. CDR1 is SGDLS and CDR2 is YYNGEE in the germline V gene. In DNA, the CDR3 is TGTGCCAGCAGCGTAGAAGGAGGCAGGGAGCAGTACTTC. Amino acids: CASSVEGGREQYF.